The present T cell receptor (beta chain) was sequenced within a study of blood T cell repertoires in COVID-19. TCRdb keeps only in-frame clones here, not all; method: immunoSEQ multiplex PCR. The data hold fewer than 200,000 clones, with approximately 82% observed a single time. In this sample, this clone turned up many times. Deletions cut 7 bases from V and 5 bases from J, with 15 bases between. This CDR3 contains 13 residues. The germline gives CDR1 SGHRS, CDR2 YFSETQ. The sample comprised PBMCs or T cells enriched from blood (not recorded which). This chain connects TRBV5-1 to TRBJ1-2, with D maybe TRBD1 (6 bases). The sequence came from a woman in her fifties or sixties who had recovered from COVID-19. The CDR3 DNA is TGCGCCAGCGGCCCGGACAGCTCTTATGGCTACACCTTC. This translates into CASGPDSSYGYTF.